Given below is one T cell receptor (beta chain) in context. These data belong to a study of radiotherapy plus CTLA-4 blockade in lung cancer. The method was immunoSEQ multiplex PCR; TCRdb's version includes in-frame clones alone and lacks a portion of them. The data contain more than 75,000 clones, 80% to 85% of them singletons. V gave up 5 bases and J gave up 0 bases, with 14 bases separating them. The CDR3 spans 16 residues. The germline V gene encodes CDR1 SNHLY and CDR2 FYNNEI. The specimen comprised peripheral blood, sampled from a patient treated with radiotherapy plus ipilimumab. V usage is TRBV2 and J usage is TRBJ2-1; the D call may be TRBD1 or TRBD2 (5 bases each). The clonotype originates from a human donor with non-small cell lung cancer that progressed on radiotherapy plus ipilimumab. CDR3: CASSRSRDPSYNEQFF. CDR3 nucleotides: TGTGCCAGCAGTAGGTCCCGGGACCCCTCCTACAATGAGCAGTTCTTC.